This TCR beta chain was recorded in a study of T cell changes during pregnancy in multiple sclerosis. CDR3 length: 15 amino acids. V was pared by 3 bases and J by 5 bases, with 10 bases of the junction left unmatched. Germline CDR1 and CDR2: LNHDA and SQIVND (reference sequence). Libraries were prepared by immunoSEQ multiplex PCR; TCRdb keeps only in-frame clonotypes and omits some of them. This sample has around 110,000 clones, with less than 95% found just once. This clone appeared a single time. The sequence was collected from a female donor in good health, enrolled as a control in a pregnancy study. This chain links TRBV19 with TRBJ2-7; TRBD2 matches at 7 bases. Sequencing was performed on peripheral blood, taken in the third trimester of pregnancy. The CDR3 spells CASSIQRGGGDEQYF. CDR3 DNA: TGTGCCAGTAGTATTCAGCGGGGAGGAGGGGACGAGCAGTACTTC.